A selection of T cell receptor beta chains follows, all from one sample in a study of blood T cell repertoires in COVID-19. Measured with immunoSEQ multiplex PCR; TCRdb has only the in-frame clones, and not every one. The sample lists fewer than 300,000 clones; about 88% were seen once. The sequenced sample was peripheral blood. The receptors here all came from a human donor with COVID-19, enrolled during active disease. The donor label of this sample is uncertain. CDR3s include the opening cysteine and the closing phenylalanine or tryptophan. A D gene is named only where the DNA matches it firmly. Only some rows state a clone size, as once, few, many or a class for expanded clones.

TRBV10-3	TRBD1	NA	TRBJ1-1	CAISRTDRGTDTEAFF	TGTGCCATCAGTCGTACGGACAGGGGTACGGACACTGAAGCTTTCTTT
TRBV28	NA	NA	TRBJ1-1	CASPPSSGSHTEAFF	TGTGCCAGCCCCCCGAGCAGCGGATCGCACACTGAAGCTTTCTTT
TRBV10-3	TRBD1	once	TRBJ2-1	CAISEPGQGDGNEQFF	TGTGCCATCAGTGAGCCTGGACAGGGTGACGGGAATGAGCAGTTCTTC
TRBV19	NA	NA	TRBJ2-1	CASSIRVGLHEQFF	TGTGCCAGTAGTATTAGGGTGGGGCTGCATGAGCAGTTCTTC
TRBV6-1	NA	many	TRBJ1-5	CASSEERTQPQHF	TGTGCCAGCAGTGAAGAAAGGACACAGCCCCAGCATTTT
TRBV6-2/TRBV6-3	NA	NA	TRBJ2-3	CASSYSLGTAGTDTQYF	TGTGCCAGCAGTTACTCCCTGGGTACTGCGGGCACAGATACGCAGTATTTT
TRBV5-1	TRBD1	NA	TRBJ1-2	CASSPQGVNYGYTF	TGCGCCAGCAGTCCCCAGGGGGTGAACTATGGCTACACCTTC
TRBV19	NA	NA	TRBJ1-5	CASSTLGPNQPQHF	TGTGCCAGTAGTACCCTGGGGCCCAATCAGCCCCAGCATTTT
TRBV28	TRBD1	once	TRBJ1-1	CASSSKIDRARAFF	TGTGCCAGCAGTTCCAAGATTGACAGGGCTCGAGCTTTCTTT
TRBV19	NA	NA	TRBJ2-1	CASSIEASRGEQFF	TGTGCCAGTAGTATTGAGGCGTCCCGAGGTGAGCAGTTCTTC
TRBV5-6	NA	many	TRBJ2-7	CASSSYHRQRAPYEQYF	TGTGCCAGCAGCTCGTACCACAGGCAGCGGGCCCCCTACGAGCAGTACTTC
TRBV6-5	NA	once	TRBJ1-2	CASSYAGGGYGYTF	TGTGCCAGCAGTTACGCGGGAGGGGGCTATGGCTACACCTTC
TRBV10-3	NA	NA	TRBJ2-3	CAISSPDTQYF	TGTGCCATCAGCTCCCCAGATACGCAGTATTTT
TRBV6-2/TRBV6-3	TRBD1	NA	TRBJ1-4	CASSSRSGQINEKLFF	TGTGCCAGCAGTTCGAGATCGGGACAGATAAATGAAAAACTGTTTTTT
TRBV6-5	TRBD1	NA	TRBJ1-5	CASSWDRNQPQHF	TGTGCCAGCAGTTGGGACAGAAATCAGCCCCAGCATTTT
TRBV19	TRBD2	NA	TRBJ2-1	CASSIRGLAGLSNEQFF	TGTGCCAGTAGTATTCGTGGACTAGCGGGCCTATCCAATGAGCAGTTCTTC
TRBV19	TRBD1	NA	TRBJ2-5	CASRDRGQETQYF	TGTGCCAGTCGGGACAGGGGCCAAGAGACCCAGTACTTC
TRBV11-2	TRBD2	NA	TRBJ2-1	CASSQSWTSGSVTDEQFF	TGTGCCAGCAGCCAGTCCTGGACTAGCGGGAGTGTGACTGATGAGCAGTTCTTC
TRBV7-9	TRBD1	few	TRBJ2-5	CASSLYAGGDETQYF	TGTGCCAGCAGCTTATACGCAGGGGGCGATGAGACCCAGTACTTC
TRBV5-8	NA	NA	TRBJ1-1	CASSRYDTEAFF	TGTGCCAGCAGCCGGTATGACACTGAAGCTTTCTTT
TRBV24-1	NA	NA	TRBJ1-2	CATSDSGTNHGYTF	TGTGCCACCAGTGATTCCGGGACTAATCATGGCTACACCTTC
TRBV4-1	TRBD1	NA	TRBJ1-4	CASSQRGGTGQGRDEKLFF	TGCGCCAGCAGCCAAAGGGGGGGGACAGGGCAAGGGCGGGATGAAAAACTGTTTTTT
TRBV4-3	NA	NA	TRBJ1-1	CASSQEAGGEAFF	TGCGCCAGCAGCCAGGAGGCGGGCGGTGAAGCTTTCTTT
TRBV5-1	NA	NA	TRBJ2-1	CASRADSYNEQFF	TGCGCCAGCAGGGCAGATTCCTACAATGAGCAGTTCTTC
TRBV5-1	NA	NA	TRBJ1-4	CASSLVSGNLEKLFF	TGCGCCAGCAGCTTGGTCTCAGGGAACCTTGAAAAACTGTTTTTT
TRBV11-2	NA	NA	TRBJ2-7	CASSLSGNSHEQYF	TGTGCCAGCAGCTTATCCGGGAACTCCCACGAGCAGTACTTC
TRBV28	TRBD1	NA	TRBJ2-5	CASSFPSEGAVQYF	TGTGCCAGCAGTTTCCCCTCCGAGGGGGCGGTCCAGTACTTC
TRBV3-1/TRBV3-2	TRBD1	NA	TRBJ1-5	CASSLRQGNQPQHF	TGTGCCAGCAGCCTCCGACAGGGTAATCAGCCCCAGCATTTT
TRBV6-5	TRBD1	few	TRBJ1-2	CASSYSGDRDSYGYTF	TGTGCCAGCAGTTACTCGGGGGACAGAGACAGCTATGGCTACACCTTC
TRBV5-1	NA	NA	TRBJ2-1	CASSLDSSYNEQFF	TGCGCGAGCAGCTTGGATTCGAGCTACAATGAGCAGTTCTTC
TRBV9	TRBD2	once	TRBJ2-3	CASSVVPRKAGGSADTQYF	TGTGCCAGCAGCGTAGTCCCCCGAAAAGCGGGAGGGTCCGCAGATACGCAGTATTTT
TRBV27	TRBD1	NA	TRBJ1-1	CASSLVGTVNTEAFF	TGTGCCAGCAGTTTAGTGGGGACAGTGAACACTGAAGCTTTCTTT
TRBV30	NA	NA	TRBJ1-1	CAWSVLGGVGTEAFF	TGTGCCTGGAGTGTACTAGGAGGGGTCGGGACTGAAGCTTTCTTT
TRBV6-1	NA	NA	TRBJ2-7	CASSGETSPFSYEQYF	TGTGCCAGCAGTGGTGAGACATCTCCCTTCTCCTACGAGCAGTACTTC
TRBV28	TRBD1	NA	TRBJ1-1	CASDMSEGRGKAFF	TGTGCCAGCGACATGAGTGAGGGCAGGGGGAAAGCTTTCTTT
TRBV5-1	NA	NA	TRBJ2-3	CASSLSASGTDTQYF	TGCGCCAGCAGCTTGTCCGCCAGCGGGACAGATACGCAGTATTTT
TRBV9	NA	once	TRBJ1-1	CASSVAGSTEAFF	TGTGCCAGCAGCGTAGCTGGGAGCACTGAAGCTTTCTTT
TRBV29-1	NA	once	TRBJ2-3	CSVAGVSTDTQYF	TGCAGCGTTGCGGGAGTTAGCACAGATACGCAGTATTTT
TRBV28	NA	NA	TRBJ1-3	CASSLSGGRHSGNTIYF	TGTGCCAGCAGTTTATCGGGCGGGAGGCACTCTGGAAACACCATATATTTT
TRBV5-1	NA	NA	TRBJ1-5	CASSPVGGANQPQHF	TGCGCCAGCAGCCCGGTTGGGGGGGCGAATCAGCCCCAGCATTTT
TRBV30	TRBD1	NA	TRBJ1-3	CAWSAGQFSGNTIYF	TGTGCCTGGAGTGCGGGACAGTTCTCTGGAAACACCATATATTTT
TRBV6-2/TRBV6-3	NA	NA	TRBJ2-7	CASSYRQGRVHTYEQYF	TGTGCCAGCAGTTATCGGCAGGGTAGGGTCCACACCTACGAGCAGTACTTC
TRBV5-1	NA	NA	TRBJ2-6	CASSLSGFSGANVLTF	TGCGCCAGCAGCTTGTCCGGTTTCTCTGGGGCCAACGTCCTGACTTTC
TRBV7-6	NA	NA	TRBJ1-3	CASSLGPSGNTIYF	TGTGCCAGCAGCTTGGGGCCCTCTGGAAACACCATATATTTT
TRBV5-4	TRBD1	few	TRBJ1-1	CASSRRDRGNTEAFF	TGTGCCAGCAGCCGACGGGACAGGGGGAACACTGAAGCTTTCTTT
TRBV10-3	TRBD1	NA	TRBJ1-1	CAITGDRGDTEAFF	TGTGCCATCACCGGGGACAGGGGAGACACTGAAGCTTTCTTT